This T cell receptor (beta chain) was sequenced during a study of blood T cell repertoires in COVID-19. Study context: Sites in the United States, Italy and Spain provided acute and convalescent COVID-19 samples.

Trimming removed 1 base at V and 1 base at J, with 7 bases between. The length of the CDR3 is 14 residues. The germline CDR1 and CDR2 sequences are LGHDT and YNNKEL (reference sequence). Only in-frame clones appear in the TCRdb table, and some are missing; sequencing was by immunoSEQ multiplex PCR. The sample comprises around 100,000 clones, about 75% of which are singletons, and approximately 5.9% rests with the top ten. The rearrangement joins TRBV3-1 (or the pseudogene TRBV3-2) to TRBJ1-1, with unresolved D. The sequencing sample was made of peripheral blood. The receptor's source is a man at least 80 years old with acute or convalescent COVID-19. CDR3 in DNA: TGTGCCAGCAGCCAAGTCTCCCGGAACACTGAAGCTTTCTTT. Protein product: CASSQVSRNTEAFF.